What follows describes a single TCR beta chain. Its antigen is unidentified. These data come from a study of T cell repertoires in cytomegalovirus infection. For the study at large: Matching HLA type, along with CMV infection, was indicated by public TCR beta signatures.

TCRdb reprocessed the reads via MiXCR and lists one record per CDR3 protein. The sample comprises 250,000 to 300,000 distinct CDR3 sequences, about 25% of which are singletons, and more than 11% rests with the top ten. This CDR3 has 15 residues. Germline V gene sequence: CDR1 DFQATT, CDR2 SNEGSKA (reference sequence). J gave up 6 bases and V 6 bases, and 10 bases lay outside the gene matches. Findings of the study overall: The study found HLA-C-restricted CMV-specific TCR beta clonotypes dominating the ex vivo response. Of the TCR beta families, the public ones yielded a cumulative frequency that identified carriers of CMV plus the relevant HLA.

The sequencing sample was made of PBMCs. The sequence came from a human donor in good health (CMV status not recorded). Some clones in this sample may be carry-over from other donors' samples. J is TRBJ2-7 and V is TRBV20-1, with 14 bases lining up with TRBD2. CDR3 loop: CSAPPGLAGVGEQYF. The DNA for the CDR3 is TGCAGTGCCCCGCCGGGACTAGCGGGAGTTGGCGAGCAGTACTTC.